The clone carrying this T cell receptor (beta chain) appeared many times. Its antigen is not known. Germline is not matched at one junction end, which may reflect a read error. The entry originates in a study of read filtering for tumor transcriptome and immune sequencing. Turning to the study itself: The cohort had 17 men and approximately 13 women aged roughly 45 to 90, mean about 66 years. By R-ISS, stages I, II and III held roughly 8, 15 and 7 patients.

From approximately 430 ng of RNA, a library with molecular barcoded alpha/delta and beta/gamma adaptors was made. From the reads, TCRdb called clonotypes with MiXCR, one entry per CDR3 protein. The sample includes approximately 38,000 distinct CDR3 sequences, roughly an eighth seen only once; the top ten take about 26%. Study findings and constraints: Sorted CD138-negative bone marrow cells were not purified T cells. Dropping single-read clonotypes raised IR-seq and RNA-seq shared-clonotype correlation.

This receptor was taken from a donor aged 40 or older with multiple myeloma. The sequencing sample was made of a population of CD138-negative cells sorted from bone marrow.

CDR3 amino acids: CASTLRGTSGAYNEQFF. The CDR3 nucleotides are TGCGCCAGCACCTTGCGGGGGACTAGCGGGGCCTACAATGAGCAGTTCTTC. This sequence joins TRBV5-1 and TRBJ2-1, with 13 bases identical to TRBD2. From germline, CDR1 is SGHRS and CDR2 YFSETQ. This CDR3 is 17 amino acids long.